The rows below give T cell receptor beta chains drawn from one sample of a study of blood T cell repertoires in COVID-19. Libraries were prepared by immunoSEQ multiplex PCR; TCRdb keeps only in-frame clonotypes and omits some of them. The repertoire has under 500,000 clones, roughly 90% of them found once; the top ten carry roughly 4%. Material: peripheral blood. All receptors come from a woman in her thirties with acute or convalescent COVID-19. Each CDR3 is given with its conserved first and last residue. A D gene is named only where the DNA matches it firmly. Clone size is not always given. Where it is, it says once, few, many or a class for expanded clones.

TRBJ1-4 | . | . | TRBV6-5 | CASSYGTGNEKLFF | TGTGCCAGCAGTTACGGCACAGGGAACGAAAAACTGTTTTTT
TRBJ2-1 | TRBD1 | . | TRBV28 | CASSSFRTGGYNEQFF | TGTGCCAGCAGTTCCTTCCGGACAGGGGGATACAATGAGCAGTTCTTC
TRBJ2-7 | . | . | TRBV4-1 | CASSQGTSGASPISYEQYF | TGCGCCAGCAGCCAAGGGACTTCAGGGGCCTCACCGATCTCCTACGAGCAGTACTTC
TRBJ1-1 | . | . | TRBV4-1 | CASSPQLNTEAFF | TGCGCCAGCAGCCCTCAGTTGAACACTGAAGCTTTCTTT
TRBJ2-2 | . | . | TRBV5-4 | CASTSGGTGELFF | TGTGCCAGCACCTCCGGGGGCACCGGGGAGCTGTTTTTT
TRBJ2-3 | TRBD2 | . | TRBV5-5 | CASSFLAGSTDTQYF | TGTGCCAGCAGCTTTCTAGCGGGAAGCACAGATACGCAGTATTTT
TRBJ2-3 | . | . | TRBV4-1 | CASSQASARVGADTQYF | TGCGCCAGCAGCCAAGCCTCCGCGCGGGTCGGGGCAGATACGCAGTATTTT
TRBJ1-3 | . | . | TRBV13 | CASSTWTRSGNTIYF | TGTGCCAGCAGCACATGGACTCGCTCTGGAAACACCATATATTTT
TRBJ1-1 | . | . | TRBV4-1 | CASSQKSGTEAFF | TGCGCCAGCAGCCAGAAGTCCGGGACTGAAGCTTTCTTT
TRBJ1-1 | TRBD1 | . | TRBV7-3 | CASSIDRVTEAFF | TGTGCCAGCAGCATCGACAGGGTTACTGAAGCTTTCTTT
TRBJ2-3 | . | . | TRBV19 | CASSIPMAGRTDTQYF | TGTGCCAGTAGTATACCTATGGCGGGGCGAACAGATACGCAGTATTTT
TRBJ1-2 | . | . | TRBV5-5 | CASSGWTDRRGRYTF | TGTGCCAGCAGCGGATGGACAGATCGCCGCGGGCGCTACACCTTC
TRBJ2-7 | . | once | TRBV2 | CASKYFPYQGYEQYF | TGTGCCAGTAAATATTTTCCCTACCAGGGCTACGAGCAGTACTTC
TRBJ2-1 | . | . | TRBV10-3 | CAISESRPRYNEQFF | TGTGCCATCAGTGAGTCGCGGCCTCGTTACAATGAGCAGTTCTTC
TRBJ2-7 | . | . | TRBV13 | CASSLWGDSYEQYF | TGTGCCAGCAGCTTGTGGGGGGACTCCTACGAGCAGTACTTC
TRBJ1-5 | TRBD1 | . | TRBV5-6 | CASSGTGRNQPQHF | TGTGCCAGCAGCGGGACAGGGAGGAATCAGCCCCAGCATTTT
TRBJ1-4 | TRBD1 | . | TRBV10-2 | CASSNPGQDEKLFF | TGCGCCAGCAGCAACCCGGGACAGGATGAAAAACTGTTTTTT
TRBJ2-6 | . | . | TRBV14 | CASSQFRSGANVLTF | TGTGCCAGCAGCCAATTTCGCTCTGGGGCCAACGTCCTGACTTTC
TRBJ2-3 | TRBD2 | . | TRBV24-1 | CATSDAPGTSGGDTATDTQYF | TGTGCCACCAGTGACGCACCGGGGACTAGCGGGGGGGATACCGCCACAGATACGCAGTATTTT
TRBJ1-2 | . | . | TRBV6-1 | CASSEGDKWGYGYTF | TGTGCCAGCAGTGAAGGGGACAAATGGGGCTATGGCTACACCTTC
TRBJ2-2 | TRBD2 | . | TRBV5-7 | CASSSGLAGDPGELFF | TGTGCCAGCAGCTCAGGACTAGCGGGGGACCCCGGGGAGCTGTTTTTT
TRBJ1-1 | . | . | TRBV3-1/TRBV3-2 | CASSQGLGQTNMNTEAFF | TGTGCCAGCAGCCAAGGATTAGGACAGACTAACATGAACACTGAAGCTTTCTTT
TRBJ2-7 | TRBD1 | . | TRBV12-3/TRBV12-4 | CASRGDRGYEQYF | TGTGCCAGCAGAGGGGACAGGGGCTACGAGCAGTACTTC
TRBJ2-5 | . | once | TRBV6-6 | CASSYSRDKETQYF | TGTGCCAGCAGTTACTCGAGGGACAAAGAGACCCAGTACTTC
TRBJ1-1 | . | . | TRBV4-1 | CASSQDLAGMNTEAFF | TGCGCCAGCAGCCAAGATCTAGCGGGGATGAACACTGAAGCTTTCTTT
TRBJ2-7 | TRBD1 | . | TRBV7-2 | CATRDSREGYEQYF | TGTGCCACCAGGGACAGTCGAGAAGGCTACGAGCAGTACTTC
TRBJ2-5 | . | . | TRBV6-5 | CASSYGTTKETQYF | TGTGCCAGCAGTTACGGGACAACGAAAGAGACCCAGTACTTC
TRBJ2-5 | TRBD2 | . | TRBV5-1 | CASSTSTSGGQETQYF | TGCGCCAGCAGCACCTCGACTAGCGGGGGTCAAGAGACCCAGTACTTC
TRBJ2-5 | . | . | TRBV4-1 | CASSQGRAVETQYF | TGCGCCAGCAGCCAAGGGAGGGCGGTGGAGACCCAGTACTTC
TRBJ2-3 | . | . | TRBV5-8 | CASSLVTGGTDTQYF | TGTGCCAGCAGCTTGGTGACGGGGGGCACAGATACGCAGTATTTT
TRBJ1-2 | . | . | TRBV11-2 | CASSLWRANYGYTF | TGTGCCAGCAGCTTATGGAGAGCTAACTATGGCTACACCTTC
TRBJ2-3 | TRBD1 | . | TRBV5-4 | CASSVDRGRDTQYF | TGTGCCAGCAGCGTGGACAGGGGGCGAGATACGCAGTATTTT
TRBJ1-2 | . | . | TRBV29-1 | CSVEWSDYGYTF | TGCAGCGTTGAATGGTCAGACTATGGCTACACCTTC
TRBJ2-1 | TRBD2 | once | TRBV11-2 | CASSQLAGGLGSSYNEQFF | TGTGCCAGCAGCCAATTAGCGGGGGGGCTAGGGTCGTCCTACAATGAGCAGTTCTTC
TRBJ2-1 | . | . | TRBV4-2 | CASSQEGYRVGNNEQFF | TGTGCCAGCAGCCAAGAAGGCTACAGGGTAGGGAACAATGAGCAGTTCTTC
TRBJ2-7 | . | . | TRBV11-2 | CASSYNAPSYEQYF | TGTGCCAGCAGCTACAACGCCCCCTCCTACGAGCAGTACTTC
TRBJ2-3 | . | . | TRBV5-5 | CASIPGVTTDTQYF | TGTGCCAGCATCCCGGGGGTGACCACAGATACGCAGTATTTT
TRBJ1-2 | TRBD1 | . | TRBV28 | CASSLPTGGYGYTF | TGTGCCAGCAGTTTACCCACAGGGGGTTATGGCTACACCTTC
TRBJ2-7 | . | . | TRBV5-4 | CASSGGTPTPYEQYF | TGTGCCAGCAGCGGAGGGACCCCCACCCCCTACGAGCAGTACTTC
TRBJ1-2 | TRBD1 | . | TRBV28 | CASSERTGRLKGYTF | TGTGCCAGCAGCGAAAGGACAGGGAGGCTAAAGGGCTACACCTTC
TRBJ2-1 | TRBD2 | once | TRBV5-4 | CASSLEAGTSGGPQQFF | TGTGCCAGCAGCTTGGAAGCAGGGACTAGCGGGGGGCCTCAGCAGTTCTTC
TRBJ1-5 | TRBD1 | once | TRBV10-3 | CAISLTGDSNQPQHF | TGTGCCATCAGTTTGACAGGGGATAGCAATCAGCCCCAGCATTTT
TRBJ1-1 | . | . | TRBV6-1 | CASSDLGGQEAFF | TGTGCCAGCAGTGATTTAGGGGGTCAAGAAGCTTTCTTT
TRBJ1-3 | . | . | TRBV30 | CAAIDRSSGNTIYF | TGTGCCGCGATCGATCGTAGCTCTGGAAACACCATATATTTT
TRBJ2-3 | . | many | TRBV7-9 | CASSAERVGAVTQYF | TGTGCCAGCAGCGCTGAGCGGGTTGGGGCGGTTACGCAGTATTTT
TRBJ2-1 | . | . | TRBV11-3 | CASSLGGASDEQFF | TGTGCCAGCAGCTTAGGGGGAGCTTCGGATGAGCAGTTCTTC
TRBJ2-3 | TRBD1 | . | TRBV10-1 | CASSRQGVSDTQYF | TGCGCCAGCAGCCGACAGGGGGTTTCAGATACGCAGTATTTT
TRBJ2-3 | . | . | TRBV20-1 | CSASRQGLTDTQYF | TGCAGTGCTAGTCGTCAGGGCCTAACAGATACGCAGTATTTT